Listed below are T cell receptor beta chains from one sample, sequenced in a study of T cells in Graves' hyperthyroidism and ophthalmopathy. In TCRdb, the multiplex PCR reads were re-called with MiXCR into one record per CDR3 protein. The sample has 300,000 to 350,000 distinct CDR3 sequences; approximately 15% are singletons. The material sequenced was blood. All receptors derive from a young man with Graves' hyperthyroidism. Both conserved end residues are part of each CDR3. D genes are given only for firm matches. For some rows the clone size is stated as once, few or many, or as a class when expanded; others skip it.

j_call d_call v_call clone_size cdr3_nt cdr3_aa
TRBJ1-4 - TRBV5-5 many TGTGCCAGCAGCTTGGTGTCAGGGGACGTAGAAAAACTGTTTTTT CASSLVSGDVEKLFF
TRBJ1-6 - TRBV7-3 few TGTGCCAGCAGCTTAGGGGGGCAGAGCCCCCTCCACTTT CASSLGGQSPLHF
TRBJ2-3 - TRBV2 many TGTGCCAGCAAGTTCGCCGGGGGCACAGATACGCAGTATTTT CASKFAGGTDTQYF
TRBJ1-1 - TRBV12-5 many TGTGCTAGTGGGAATCAGGGTACCACTGAAGCTTTCTTT CASGNQGTTEAFF
TRBJ2-5 - TRBV12-3/TRBV12-4 few TGTGCCAGCAGTGGGCCGCGGGGCCGGGAGACCCAGTACTTC CASSGPRGRETQYF
TRBJ2-7 TRBD1 TRBV11-3 many TGTGCCAGCAGTCGACAGGGGAATACCTACGAGCAGTACTTC CASSRQGNTYEQYF
TRBJ1-5 - TRBV6-8 - TGTGCCAGCAGTTACTCGAATCGGGAGCCCCAGCATTTT CASSYSNREPQHF
TRBJ2-3 TRBD2 TRBV10-1 - TGCGCCAGCAGTGAGTATGGGACTAGCGGAGATACGCAGTATTTT CASSEYGTSGDTQYF
TRBJ1-1 - TRBV6-1 - TGTGCCAGCAGCGACGGACCGTTGAACACTGAAGCTTTCTTT CASSDGPLNTEAFF
TRBJ2-6 TRBD2 TRBV20-1 - TGCAGTGCTAGAGTCTCTATCGGGGGGTCTGGGGCCAACGTCCTGACTTTC CSARVSIGGSGANVLTF
TRBJ2-7 - TRBV2 many TGTGCCAGCATACTACCTCCGGAATTTTCCTACGAGCAGTACTTC CASILPPEFSYEQYF
TRBJ1-2 - TRBV12-3/TRBV12-4 few TGTGCCAGCTCTATTGGAAGTGGTGGGGTTTTCACCTTC CASSIGSGGVFTF
TRBJ2-1 - TRBV6-2/TRBV6-3 many TGTGCCAGCAGTCTCCTCCCCGGGACGCCCGGAGGAGATGAGCAGTTCTTC CASSLLPGTPGGDEQFF
TRBJ1-2 - TRBV10-3 few TGTGCCATCAGTACTGGGAGGGAGATTCCCTATGGCTACACCTTC CAISTGREIPYGYTF
TRBJ2-3 - TRBV6-9 - TGTGCCAGCAGTTACGTCTCGTCACAGCCAGATACGCAGTATTTT CASSYVSSQPDTQYF
TRBJ2-1 - TRBV4-1 - TGCGCCAGCAGCCAAGATTTGGGGACTGAGCAGTTCTTC CASSQDLGTEQFF
TRBJ2-6 - TRBV7-2 once TGTGCCAGCAGCCTCGTTGGGTCTGGGGCCAACGTCCTGACTTTC CASSLVGSGANVLTF
TRBJ2-3 - TRBV10-3 few TGTGCCATCGGGGGGAGAGATACGCAGTATTTT CAIGGRDTQYF
TRBJ1-1 - TRBV3-1 many TGTGCCAGCAGCCAAGAAGGCGTAATCGAAGCTTTCTTT CASSQEGVIEAFF
TRBJ1-1 - TRBV25-1 few TGTGCCAGCAGTGAATTAACAGGGAGGGACACTGAAGCTTTCTTT CASSELTGRDTEAFF
TRBJ2-7 TRBD2 TRBV6-1 many TGTGCCAGCAGTGAGATCCCCACTAGCGGGCCCGGCTACGAGCAGTACTTC CASSEIPTSGPGYEQYF
TRBJ2-1 - TRBV28 many TGTGCCAGCAGCCTCTCCAGGGGAGCCCTCCACAATGAGCAGTTCTTC CASSLSRGALHNEQFF
TRBJ2-2 TRBD2 TRBV11-2 many TGTGCCAGCAGCCCTAGCAGCGGGAGCCCCGGGGAGCTGTTTTTT CASSPSSGSPGELFF